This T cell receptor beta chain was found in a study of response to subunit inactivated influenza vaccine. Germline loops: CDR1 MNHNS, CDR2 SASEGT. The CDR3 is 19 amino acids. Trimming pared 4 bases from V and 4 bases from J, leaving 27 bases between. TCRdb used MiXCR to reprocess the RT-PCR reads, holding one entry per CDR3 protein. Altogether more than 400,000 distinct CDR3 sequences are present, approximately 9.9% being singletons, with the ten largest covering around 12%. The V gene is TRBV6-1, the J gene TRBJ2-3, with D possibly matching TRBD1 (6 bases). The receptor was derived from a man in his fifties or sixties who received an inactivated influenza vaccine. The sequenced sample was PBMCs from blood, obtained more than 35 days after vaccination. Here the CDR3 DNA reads TGTGCCAGCAGTGGGGCTGCGGACAGTTGGCGAAGCAGGGCAGATACGCAGTATTTT. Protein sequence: CASSGAADSWRSRADTQYF.